The sequence of this T cell receptor beta chain was determined in a study of blood T cell repertoires in COVID-19. Study as a whole: Nucleic acid was either cDNA or gDNA, and it came from T cells, B-cell-depleted T cells, or PBMCs.

Germline values: CDR1 MDHEN, CDR2 SYDVKM. Deletions cut 8 bases from V and 2 bases from J, with 16 bases between. CDR3 length: 14 amino acids. Some clones are missing from TCRdb's copy, which holds only in-frame ones; the method was immunoSEQ multiplex PCR. The table has 130,000 to 150,000 clones, roughly 90% seen once. This TCR came from a human donor in a cohort sampled during active COVID-19. The sequenced sample consisted of peripheral blood. The gene calls are TRBV28 and TRBJ2-7; the D gene is possibly TRBD1 (5 bases). The CDR3 sequence is CASRPPGPAYEQYF. In DNA form, the CDR3 reads TGTGCCAGCCGCCCCCCAGGGCCCGCCTACGAGCAGTACTTC. Variable domain in full (rest from reference TRBV28 and TRBJ2-7): DVKVTQSSRYLVKRTGEKVFLECVQDMDHENMFWYRQDPGLGLRLIYFSYDVKMKEKGDIPEGYSVSREKKERFSLILESASTNQTSMYLCASRPPGPAYEQYFGPGTRLTVT.